This entry lists 2 T cell receptor beta chains sequenced from one sample in a study of spatial heterogeneity in lung cancer. Sample time point: sample taken at primary tumor resection. TCRdb called the 5' RACE reads again in MiXCR, with one record for every CDR3 protein. In the table there are about 42,000 distinct CDR3 sequences, 6.8% of which are singletons. The sequences come from PBMCs, collected at surgery. The origin of the receptors is a female donor with early-stage non-small cell lung cancer.

The CDR3 loop is CASSSGSLNTEAFF. Written as DNA, the CDR3 is TGTGCCAGCAGCTCTGGTAGCCTTAACACTGAAGCTTTCTTT. This chain connects TRBV7-2 to TRBJ1-1; no clear D. Germline V gene sequence: CDR1 SGHTA, CDR2 FQGNSA. V was pared by 4 bases and J by 2 bases, with 11 bases between. This CDR3 spans 14 amino acids.

The sample holds many counts of this clonotype. The gene calls are TRBV7-9 and TRBJ2-3; a weak D match, TRBD1 (5 bases). Germline CDR1 is SEHNR and CDR2 is FQNEAQ (reference sequence). This CDR3 is built from 13 residues. Trimming cost V 2 bases and J 10 bases, with 13 bases left between them. The CDR3 DNA follows: TGTGCCAGCAGCTTAAGGCAGACAGAGGCGCAGTATTTT. Encoded protein: CASSLRQTEAQYF.